The next 22 T cell receptor beta chains were all read from a single sample in a study of cytomegalovirus exposure and HLA in healthy donors. Vbeta (60) and Jbeta (13) primers were used in the PCR. Sequenced by immunoSEQ multiplex PCR; TCRdb stores in-frame clones only, minus some. The sample has about 100,000 clones; approximately 85% are singletons. The specimen sequenced was PBMCs. The receptors here all came from a man younger than 40 in good health and CMV-seronegative.

CDR3 sequence: CASSLTSGGFTDTQYF. The CDR3 nucleotides read TGTGCCAGCAGCCTGACTAGCGGGGGCTTCACAGATACGCAGTATTTT. The chain uses TRBV11-3 and TRBJ2-3, with TRBD2 identical over 12 bases. CDR3 length: 16 amino acids. Per the germline V gene, CDR1 is SGHNT and CDR2 is YENEEA. Unmatched junction bases numbered 5, after V lost 5 bases and J lost 2 bases.

This clone was seen more than once but under ten times. The J gene is TRBJ2-7, the V gene TRBV10-3; a weak D match, TRBD1 (5 bases). CDR3 length equals 16 residues. Deletions cut 0 bases from V and 1 base from J, with 13 bases between. The germline V gene has CDR1 ENHRY and CDR2 SYGVKD. The CDR3 DNA reads as TGTGCCATCAGTGAGTCGCAGGGAACCATTTCCTACGAGCAGTACTTC. It translates to CAISESQGTISYEQYF.

By share, this clone ranks as medium-sized. The chain links TRBV7-9 to TRBJ1-4; 10 nucleotides line up with TRBD1. Germline lookup yields CDR1 SEHNR and CDR2 FQNEAQ (reference sequence). V lost 5 bases and J lost 8; bases outside the gene matches: 5. This CDR3 has 14 residues. The chain's CDR3 is CASSETGGEEKLFF. The CDR3 DNA sequence: TGTGCCAGCAGCGAGACAGGGGGCGAGGAAAAACTGTTTTTT. The complete variable domain, with remaining parts taken from reference TRBV7-9 and TRBJ1-4, reads DTGVSQNPRHKITKRGQNVTFRCDPISEHNRLYWYRQTLGQGPEFLTYFQNEAQLEKSRLLSDRFSAERPKGSFSTLEIQRTEQGDSAMYLCASSETGGEEKLFFGSGTQLSVL.

V and J are TRBV6-5 and TRBJ1-2, with a weak D call TRBD1 (5 bases). Looked up from germline, CDR1 is MNHEY and CDR2 is SVGAGI. The V end was cut by 5 bases, the J end by 3 bases, with 10 bases between. This CDR3 is built from 13 residues. The CDR3 bases are TGTGCCAGCAGTCGAGACAGTCACTATGGCTACACCTTC. Translated: CASSRDSHYGYTF.

V gene TRBV5-6 combines with J gene TRBJ2-3, with D possibly TRBD1 on 5 matching bases. Trimming removed 2 bases from V and 3 bases from J, with 10 bases in between. The CDR3 has 14 residues. In germline, CDR1 is SGHDT, CDR2 YYEEEE. CDR3 region: CASSLGVRTDTQYF. The CDR3 nucleotides are TGTGCCAGCAGCTTAGGGGTTCGGACAGATACGCAGTATTTT.

The gene calls are TRBV28 and TRBJ1-2; 8 bases match TRBD1. Trimming at V came to 6 bases and at J to 3 bases, leaving 3 bases not matched to a gene. The CDR3 has 13 amino acids. Germline values: CDR1 MDHEN, CDR2 SYDVKM. This CDR3 is CASRAGGDYGYTF. The CDR3 DNA reads as TGTGCCAGCAGAGCAGGGGGCGACTATGGCTACACCTTC.

The chain recombines TRBV5-1 with TRBJ2-1, with a weak D call TRBD2 (6 bases). This CDR3 region has 15 residues. V lost 0 bases to trimming and J lost 3 bases, with 10 bases between them. Germline CDR1 reads SGHRS; CDR2 reads YFSETQ. The CDR3 DNA reads TGCGCCAGCAGCTTGGACCGACTAGACTACAATGAGCAGTTCTTC. It codes for CASSLDRLDYNEQFF.

CDR3 coding DNA: TGCGCCAGCAGCCTAGGACAGGAGCATAGCAATCAGCCCCAGCATTTT. It codes for CASSLGQEHSNQPQHF. This sequence joins TRBV4-1 and TRBJ1-5; 7 bases match TRBD1. Trimming took 4 bases from V and 0 from J; bases not matched to a gene: 6. CDR1 MGHRA and CDR2 YSYEKL come from the germline V gene. The CDR3 contains 16 residues.

V is TRBV29-1 and J is TRBJ1-1, with D tentatively TRBD1 (6 bases). The CDR3 has 13 residues. Trimming removed 7 bases at V and 0 bases at J, with 12 bases between. Germline assignment: CDR1 SQVTM and CDR2 ANQGSEA. The CDR3 DNA is TGCAGCGGGGGGCGGATGTTGAACACTGAAGCTTTCTTT. Its protein is CSGGRMLNTEAFF.

The rearrangement joins TRBV7-9 to TRBJ2-7, with 7 bases identical to TRBD1. The CDR3 contains 14 residues. Germline-derived CDR1 and CDR2 are SEHNR and FQNEAQ (reference sequence). V shed 1 base and J 4 bases; nucleotides not matched to a gene: 4. The CDR3 DNA sequence: TGTGCCAGCAGCTTAGGGCAGGGGGTATACGAGCAGTACTTC. It is translated as CASSLGQGVYEQYF.

This sequence joins TRBV30 and TRBJ2-7; TRBD2 aligns across 7 bases. The trim removed 0 bases at V and 5 bases at J, leaving 4 bases unmatched. CDR3 size: 13 residues. Germline CDR1 GTSNPN, CDR2 SVGIG (reference sequence). The CDR3 here is CAWSVGGGNEQYF. The CDR3 region has the DNA TGTGCCTGGAGTGTTGGGGGAGGGAACGAGCAGTACTTC.

This clone was recorded only once. This chain links TRBV27 with TRBJ2-7; D remains ambiguous. Germline V gene lookup returns CDR1 MNHEY and CDR2 SMNVEV (reference sequence). CDR3 length equals 12 residues. Trimming took 5 bases from V and 5 from J, leaving 10 bases between them. CDR3 protein: CASSHNPNEQYF. The CDR3 coding sequence is TGTGCCAGCAGTCACAACCCGAACGAGCAGTACTTC.

The CDR3 coding sequence is TGTGCCAGCAGCTCCCCACTAGCGGGAAATGAGCAGTTCTTC. The encoded protein is CASSSPLAGNEQFF. The rearrangement links TRBV5-4 to TRBJ2-1; 10 nucleotides align to TRBD2. The CDR3 has 14 amino acids. J lost 7 bases, V lost 3 bases, and 4 bases had no gene match. Germline-derived CDR1 and CDR2 are SGHNT and YYREEE (reference sequence). Full variable domain (missing parts from reference TRBV5-4 and TRBJ2-1): ETGVTQSPTHLIKTRGQQVTLRCSSQSGHNTVSWYQQALGQGPQFIFQYYREEENGRGNFPPRFSGLQFPNYSSELNVNALELDDSALYLCASSSPLAGNEQFFGPGTRLTVL.

This clone was picked up one time. This chain links TRBV7-3 with TRBJ1-5; 7 nucleotides match TRBD1. The J segment lost 10 bases and the V segment lost 1 base, leaving 4 bases of the junction unmatched. The CDR3 is 13 amino acids. The V gene's germline CDR1 is SGHTA and CDR2 FQGTGA. The CDR3 region has the DNA TGTGCCAGCAGCTTAAGGCGGGACAGTCCCCAGCATTTT. It translates to CASSLRRDSPQHF.

This chain connects TRBV7-2 to TRBJ2-2, with D possibly matching TRBD2 (6 bases). Trimming removed 1 base from V and 6 bases from J, with 12 bases in between. Germline CDR1 and CDR2: SGHTA and FQGNSA. CDR3 length: 15 residues. CDR3 sequence (DNA): TGTGCCAGCAGCTTAGATTCGGGAGCGGCCGGGGAGCTGTTTTTT. This gives the protein CASSLDSGAAGELFF.

This chain connects TRBV19 to TRBJ2-1; D unclear. V was pared by 6 bases and J by 7 bases, with 13 bases between. The CDR3 is 13 residues long. Germline V CDR1 and CDR2: LNHDA, SQIVND (reference sequence). CDR3 nucleotides: TGTGCCAGTAGGGGTCCTCGGCGGAATGAGCAGTTCTTC. Encoded protein: CASRGPRRNEQFF.

The chain recombines TRBV7-8 with TRBJ2-7, with D perhaps matching TRBD2 (5 bases). The V gene's germline CDR1 is SGHVS and CDR2 FQNEAQ. Trimming took off 0 bases at V and 0 bases at J, with 12 bases between the two ends. CDR3 length: 16 amino acids. CDR3 DNA sequence: TGTGCCAGCAGCTTAGCTCGGCCGGGGAGCTCCTACGAGCAGTACTTC. Its protein product is CASSLARPGSSYEQYF. The full variable domain, in which reference TRBV7-8 and TRBJ2-7 provide the parts outside the CDR3, is GAGVSQSPRYKVAKRGQDVALRCDPISGHVSLFWYQQALGQGPEFLTYFQNEAQLDKSGLPSDRFFAERPEGSVSTLKIQRTQQEDSAVYLCASSLARPGSSYEQYFGPGTRLTVT.

The chain recombines TRBV7-9 with TRBJ2-4; maybe TRBD2 (6 bases). CDR1 and CDR2 (germline): SEHNR, FQNEAQ (reference sequence). This CDR3 comprises 11 residues. V was pared by 5 bases and J by 14 bases, with 13 bases between. Here the CDR3 reads CASSTVGGKYF. CDR3 sequence (DNA): TGTGCCAGCAGCACCGTGGGGGGAAAGTACTTC.

This chain joins TRBV5-1 and TRBJ1-6, with 8 bases that match TRBD1. CDR3 length equals 16 residues. V trimming: 4 bases; J trimming: 5 bases; junction bases outside the gene matches: 8. CDR1 and CDR2 from the germline V gene are SGHRS and YFSETQ. The CDR3 loop is CASSRTGTGHNSPLHF. CDR3 bases: TGCGCCAGCAGCCGAACCGGGACAGGCCATAATTCACCCCTCCACTTT.

The rearrangement joins TRBV4-1 to TRBJ2-7; 7 bases are shared with TRBD1. Germline values: CDR1 MGHRA, CDR2 YSYEKL. Trimming at V came to 1 base and at J to 3 bases, leaving 3 bases not matched to a gene. The CDR3 extends over 14 amino acids. In DNA form, the CDR3 reads TGCGCCAGCAGCCAAGGCCCAGGGGGCTACGAGCAGTACTTC. It codes for CASSQGPGGYEQYF.

This sequence joins TRBV28 and TRBJ1-4; weak D call: TRBD1 (6 bases). CDR1 MDHEN and CDR2 SYDVKM come from the germline V gene. Trimming took 3 bases from V and 6 from J, leaving 14 bases between them. The CDR3 consists of 15 residues. CDR3 sequence: CASSLPRGNDEKLFF. CDR3 in DNA: TGTGCCAGCAGTTTGCCCAGGGGAAATGATGAAAAACTGTTTTTT.

The DNA of the CDR3 is TGTGCCTGGAGTGAGGGACTACGGTACAATGAGCAGTTCTTC. Translating gives CAWSEGLRYNEQFF. V usage is TRBV30 and J usage is TRBJ2-1, with 7 bases fitting TRBD2. The CDR3 has 14 residues. V was pared by 1 base and J by 4 bases, with 4 bases of the junction left unmatched. CDR1 and CDR2 (germline): GTSNPN, SVGIG (reference sequence).